The 19 T cell receptor beta chains listed next were all sequenced from one sample in a study of T cell repertoires in cytomegalovirus infection. For these TCRs, the target antigens are not known. TCRdb ran MiXCR on the reads and lists one entry per CDR3 protein. Of about 160,000 distinct CDR3 sequences listed, about a fifth are singletons. Sequenced here: CD8+ T cells from cultured PBMCs, sampled from culture after CMV antigen stimulation. Every receptor here comes from a human donor in good health (CMV status not recorded). Some clones in this sample may be carry-over from other donors' samples.

This clonotype occurred a few times. The J gene is TRBJ1-1, the V gene TRBV6-2 or TRBV6-3; TRBD1 might be the D (5 bases). V lost 7 bases, J lost 1 base, and 13 bases lay in between. Germline CDR1 reads MNHEY; CDR2 reads SVGEGT. The CDR3 is 14 amino acids. Here the CDR3 reads CASNPTGANTEAFF. The CDR3 nucleotides are TGTGCCAGCAACCCGACCGGGGCGAACACTGAAGCTTTCTTT.

The chain joins TRBV24-1 to TRBJ2-2; possibly TRBD1 or TRBD2 for D (5 bases each). From germline, CDR1 is KGHDR and CDR2 SFDVKD. The ends were cut back, 8 bases at V and 8 bases at J, with 17 bases in the middle. The length of the CDR3 is 14 residues. DNA for the CDR3: TGTGCCACCACCCCCGGGACCCTCACAGGGGAGCTGTTTTTT. Its translation: CATTPGTLTGELFF.

V gene TRBV7-6 combines with J gene TRBJ2-7, with 7 bases aligning to TRBD1. CDR3 length equals 14 residues. V lost 5 bases and J lost 1; bases outside the gene matches: 5. Germline CDR1 reads SGHVS; CDR2 reads FNYEAQ. This CDR3 is CASSPRTGSYEQYF. CDR3 sequence (DNA): TGTGCCAGCAGCCCTAGGACAGGTTCCTACGAGCAGTACTTC.

The chain uses TRBV7-2 and TRBJ1-5; maybe TRBD1 (5 bases). Germline V gene lookup returns CDR1 SGHTA and CDR2 FQGNSA. The ends were cut back, 2 bases at V and 0 bases at J, with 8 bases in the middle. CDR3 length equals 15 residues. The CDR3 nucleotides read TGTGCCAGCAGCTTACTGGGGGGTAGCAATCAGCCCCAGCATTTT. Translation: CASSLLGGSNQPQHF. Full variable domain (remainder filled in from reference TRBV7-2 and TRBJ1-5): GAGVSQSPSNKVTEKGKDVELRCDPISGHTALYWYRQSLGQGLEFLIYFQGNSAPDKSGLPSDRFSAERTGGSVSTLTIQRTQQEDSAVYLCASSLLGGSNQPQHFGDGTRLSIL.

This chain links TRBV28 with TRBJ1-1; D perhaps matches TRBD1 (6 bases). Per the germline V gene, CDR1 is MDHEN and CDR2 is SYDVKM. This CDR3 is 17 amino acids long. The V end was cut by 4 bases, the J end by 0 bases, with 18 bases between. The CDR3 nucleotides read TGTGCCAGCAGTTACTCGATCTGGGACACCATGAACACTGAAGCTTTCTTT. This translates into CASSYSIWDTMNTEAFF.

This clonotype was recorded at least ten times. The chain is built from TRBV27 and TRBJ1-1, with D unclear. Germline CDR1 reads MNHEY; CDR2 reads SMNVEV (reference sequence). V was shortened by 0 bases and J by 0 bases, with 2 bases between the two germline ends. The CDR3 is 13 amino acids. CDR3 nucleotides: TGTGCCAGCAGTTTATCGTTGAACACTGAAGCTTTCTTT. It codes for CASSLSLNTEAFF.

The genes are TRBV19 and TRBJ1-2; 8 nucleotides line up with TRBD1. Trimming took 5 bases from V and 4 from J; bases not matched to a gene: 9. CDR1 and CDR2 from the germline V gene are LNHDA and SQIVND (reference sequence). The CDR3 extends over 15 amino acids. The CDR3 sequence is CASSPMTGDLYGYTF. The CDR3 coding sequence is TGTGCCAGTAGTCCGATGACAGGGGACCTCTATGGCTACACCTTC.

A few counts support this clonotype. The chain is built from TRBV4-1 and TRBJ1-1; the D is unclear. The germline V gene has CDR1 MGHRA and CDR2 YSYEKL. The CDR3 loop spans 15 amino acids. Between the trimmed V and J ends, which lost 3 bases and 1 base, there was a span of 12 bases. In DNA form, the CDR3 reads TGCGCCAGCAGCCATCCCCCCAGCGGGAACACTGAAGCTTTCTTT. It translates to CASSHPPSGNTEAFF.

The chain has TRBV5-4 and TRBJ2-1; the match to TRBD2 covers 11 bases. Germline CDR1 reads SGHNT; CDR2 reads YYREEE (reference sequence). Trimming cost V 7 bases and J 4 bases; bases outside gene matches: 7. The CDR3 length is 15 residues. The CDR3 reads CASCPTSGGYNEQFF. The CDR3 DNA reads as TGTGCCAGCTGCCCTACTAGCGGGGGTTACAATGAGCAGTTCTTC.

The CDR3 sequence: CASSATGGANTEAFF. CDR3 nucleotides: TGTGCCAGCAGTGCCACAGGGGGAGCAAACACTGAAGCTTTCTTT. The chain is built from TRBV6-5 and TRBJ1-1; 8 nucleotides agree with TRBD1. V lost 5 bases and J lost 2; bases outside the gene matches: 7. The germline CDR1 and CDR2 sequences are MNHEY and SVGAGI. The CDR3 has 15 amino acids.

This clonotype was observed a handful of times. V usage is TRBV7-6 and J usage is TRBJ2-7, with D possibly TRBD1 on 6 matching bases. Germline loops: CDR1 SGHVS, CDR2 FNYEAQ. V was shortened by 1 base and J by 0 bases, with 13 bases between the two germline ends. CDR3 length: 16 amino acids. CDR3 bases: TGTGCCAGCAGCTTAGGGGTGACAGGCAGCTCCTACGAGCAGTACTTC. This gives the protein CASSLGVTGSSYEQYF.

This clonotype appeared a few times. The rearrangement joins TRBV29-1 to TRBJ1-5; tentatively, D is TRBD1 (6 bases). V was cut by 4 bases and J by 0 bases, with 13 bases left in between. This CDR3 contains 15 residues. Germline CDR1 and CDR2: SQVTM and ANQGSEA. Written as DNA, the CDR3 is TGCAGCGTTGCTGCAGGGGAACATAGCAATCAGCCCCAGCATTTT. Amino acid sequence: CSVAAGEHSNQPQHF.

V and J are TRBV30 and TRBJ2-2; tentative D call: TRBD2 (6 bases). The CDR3 sequence is 14 residues long. Germline V gene sequence: CDR1 GTSNPN, CDR2 SVGIG (reference sequence). V was trimmed by 6 bases and J by 7 bases, leaving 18 bases between them. The CDR3 loop reads CACSGEARGGELFF. CDR3 nucleotides: TGTGCCTGTTCCGGGGAGGCCCGCGGCGGGGAGCTGTTTTTT.

The chain links TRBV20-1 to TRBJ2-3; 12 positions match TRBD2. CDR1 is DFQATT and CDR2 is SNEGSKA in the germline V gene (reference sequence). This CDR3 spans 16 amino acids. Losses at the gene ends were 3 bases for V and 2 bases for J; bases not matched to a gene: 6. In DNA form, the CDR3 reads TGCAGTGCTAGGGTAGGACTAGCGGGGTCCACAGATACGCAGTATTTT. Translating it yields CSARVGLAGSTDTQYF.

The chain uses TRBV19 and TRBJ2-1, with 8 bases identical to TRBD2. The CDR3 runs 16 residues. The germline V gene has CDR1 LNHDA and CDR2 SQIVND (reference sequence). Unmatched junction bases numbered 8, after V lost 7 bases and J lost 0 bases. The CDR3: CASTFSGASSYNEQFF. The DNA for the CDR3 is TGTGCCAGTACCTTTAGCGGGGCGAGCTCCTACAATGAGCAGTTCTTC.

This clonotype was seen a handful of times. V gene TRBV12-3 or TRBV12-4 combines with J gene TRBJ2-2, with D unclear. The CDR3 has 12 residues. The V end was cut by 10 bases, the J end by 7 bases, with 13 bases between. The CDR3 DNA is TGTGCCACCGAGGATGGTGGCGGGGAGCTGTTTTTT. Translating it yields CATEDGGGELFF.

V usage is TRBV7-2 and J usage is TRBJ2-1; 10 bases line up with TRBD2. The CDR3 sequence is 17 residues long. CDR1 and CDR2 (germline): SGHTA, FQGNSA. V shed 3 bases, J shed 0 bases, and the junction held 5 bases outside the gene matches. DNA for the CDR3: TGTGCCAGCAGCTTCCCTAGCGGGGGAACCTCCTACAATGAGCAGTTCTTC. This translates into CASSFPSGGTSYNEQFF.

The chain joins TRBV28 to TRBJ2-5, with 12 bases identical to TRBD2. Germline CDR1 and CDR2: MDHEN and SYDVKM. With V trimmed by 5 bases and J by 1 base, 14 bases remained unmatched. The length of the CDR3 is 19 residues. This chain's CDR3 is CASSPSLRLAGASQETQYF. CDR3 nucleotides: TGTGCCAGCAGTCCGTCCCTTAGACTAGCGGGGGCCTCCCAAGAGACCCAGTACTTC.

The table lists this clonotype with a few counts. CDR3 DNA: TGTGCCAGCAGTTACTCGCCAGGGGGTAGCACCGGGGAGCTGTTTTTT. It specifies CASSYSPGGSTGELFF. The chain uses TRBV6-5 and TRBJ2-2; 7 bases are shared with TRBD1. Germline-derived CDR1 and CDR2 are MNHEY and SVGAGI. The CDR3 has 16 residues. Trimming at V came to 0 bases and at J to 4 bases, leaving 5 bases not matched to a gene.